The sequence of this T cell receptor beta chain was determined in a study of post-analysis software for immune sequencing data. Included in the TCR beta cDNA libraries were unique molecular identifiers. TCRdb redid the calling of the PCR reads with MiXCR, one entry per CDR3 protein. The sample holds 700,000 to 800,000 distinct CDR3 sequences, about 32% seen once. Concerning this clonotype itself: Its antigen is not identified.

The V gene's germline CDR1 is SQVTM and CDR2 ANQGSEA. The CDR3 spans 12 residues. The V segment lost 6 bases and the J segment 2 bases; nucleotides outside the gene matches: 3. Findings and caveats of the study: When patients were compared with controls, 5 or 6 TRBV segments were more frequent, TRBV5-6, TRBV5-1 and TRBV20-1 among them.

The rearrangement uses TRBV29-1 and TRBJ2-5; 7 bases line up with TRBD1. Material: blood. The receptor comes from a girl aged 10 to 17 with multiple sclerosis. CDR3 sequence reads: CSVVTGQETQYF. The DNA for the CDR3 is TGCAGCGTGGTGACAGGGCAAGAGACCCAGTACTTC.